Here is one T cell receptor beta chain with its context. This record belongs to a study of blood T cell repertoires in COVID-19. Study information: Sites across the United States, Italy and Spain contributed samples from acute and convalescent COVID-19.

Followed longitudinally, the Seattle patients had been enrolled during active infection. The protocol was immunoSEQ multiplex PCR, while the TCRdb copy is restricted to in-frame clones and leaves out a portion. Of some 300,000 clones in the sample, about nine tenths were seen once. The sequence was obtained from a woman aged 30 to 39 with COVID-19, enrolled during active disease. Sequencing was performed on peripheral blood.

For the CDR3, the DNA is TGTGCCACCTGGACTAGCGGACCCACAGATACGCAGTATTTT. It yields the protein CATWTSGPTDTQYF. This chain connects TRBV6-5 to TRBJ2-3; TRBD2 matches 10 bases. Trimming at V came to 10 bases and at J to 2 bases, leaving 6 bases not matched to a gene. CDR1 is MNHEY, CDR2 SVGAGI, per germline. The CDR3 consists of 14 residues.